The source of this T cell receptor (beta chain) is a study of blood T cell repertoires in COVID-19. The table came from immunoSEQ multiplex PCR; TCRdb's copy has only in-frame clones and leaves some out. Of roughly 330,000 clones listed, over 70% were seen once; the top ten hold less than 6.5%. CDR3 length: 16 residues. In germline, CDR1 is GTSNPN, CDR2 SVGIG (reference sequence). Trimming took 2 bases from V and 1 from J; bases not matched to a gene: 8. The TCR originated in a man between 25 and 39 years old who had recovered from COVID-19. The chain carries TRBV30 and TRBJ2-4, with TRBD1 matching over 7 bases. Sequences were obtained from PBMCs or T cells enriched from blood (not recorded which). For the CDR3, the DNA is TGTGCCTGGAGTACTGACAGGGTTCGGGCCAAAAACATTCAGTACTTC. Translation: CAWSTDRVRAKNIQYF.